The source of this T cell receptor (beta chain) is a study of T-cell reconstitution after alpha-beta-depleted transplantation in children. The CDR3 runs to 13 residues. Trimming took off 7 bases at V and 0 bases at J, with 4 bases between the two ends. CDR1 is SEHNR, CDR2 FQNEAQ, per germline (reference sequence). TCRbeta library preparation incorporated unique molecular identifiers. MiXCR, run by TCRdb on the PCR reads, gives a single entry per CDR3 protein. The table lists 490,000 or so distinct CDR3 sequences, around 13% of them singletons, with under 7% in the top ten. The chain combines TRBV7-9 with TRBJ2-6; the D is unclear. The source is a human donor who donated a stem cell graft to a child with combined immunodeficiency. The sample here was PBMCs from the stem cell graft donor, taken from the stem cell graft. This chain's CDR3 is CASTFSGANVLTF. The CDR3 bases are TGTGCCAGCACCTTCTCTGGGGCCAACGTCCTGACTTTC.